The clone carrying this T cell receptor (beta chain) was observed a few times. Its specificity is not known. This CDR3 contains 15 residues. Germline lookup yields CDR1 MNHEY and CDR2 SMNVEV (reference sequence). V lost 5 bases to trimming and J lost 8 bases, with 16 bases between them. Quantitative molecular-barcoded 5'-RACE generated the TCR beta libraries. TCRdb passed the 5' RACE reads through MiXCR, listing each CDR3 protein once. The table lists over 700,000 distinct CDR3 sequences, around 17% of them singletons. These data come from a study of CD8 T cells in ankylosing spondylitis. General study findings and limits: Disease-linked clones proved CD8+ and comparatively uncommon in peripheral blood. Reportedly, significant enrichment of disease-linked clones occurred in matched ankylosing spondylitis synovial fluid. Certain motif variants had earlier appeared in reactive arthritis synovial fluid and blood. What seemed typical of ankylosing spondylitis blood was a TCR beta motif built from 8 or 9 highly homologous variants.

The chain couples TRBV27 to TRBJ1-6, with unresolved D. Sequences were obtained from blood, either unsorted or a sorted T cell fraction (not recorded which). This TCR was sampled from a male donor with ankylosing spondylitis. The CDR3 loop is CASSERPVYYSPLHF. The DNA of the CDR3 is TGTGCCAGCAGTGAACGGCCGGTGTATTATTCACCCCTCCACTTT.